This TCR beta chain was identified in a study of cytomegalovirus exposure and HLA in healthy donors. Sequenced by immunoSEQ multiplex PCR; TCRdb stores in-frame clones only, minus some. The profile covers tens of thousands of clones, with more than 70% appearing a single time and roughly 12% taken by the ten largest. The donors were part of the validation cohort, which consisted of more than 90 subjects and was separate from the first cohort of 600 to 850 subjects. The study's findings and limits: It was approximately 150 TCR beta chains that were listed as cytomegalovirus-associated. The majority of TCR sequences were rare, yet some public TCRs appeared in many donors. The tendency of first-cohort TCR clusters to co-occur in the 110 or so validation repertoires emerged from a later analysis.

Per germline, CDR1 SGHVS and CDR2 FQNEAQ. V was shortened by 5 bases and J by 1 base, with 15 bases between the two germline ends. This CDR3 is built from 16 residues. Only one count was recorded for this clone. Its target is unknown. The source is a woman aged 18-29 years in good health and CMV-seropositive. The rearrangement links TRBV7-8 to TRBJ1-5; weak D call: TRBD1 (5 bases). The sequenced sample was PBMCs. As DNA, the CDR3 is TGTGCCAGCAGCCCCGCGTTGGGGGGAAGCAATCAGCCCCAGCATTTT. The encoded protein is CASSPALGGSNQPQHF.